Given below is one TCR beta chain in context. This receptor's antigen is unknown. No much larger clone is present one base from it, and per-base qualities are unavailable. Including cysteine and phenylalanine, the CDR3 has 15 amino acids. Only CDR3 DNA remains: 45 bases, in frame from the first base. CDR1 SEHNR and CDR2 FQNEAQ were looked up in the germline V gene (reference sequence). Here V drops 5 bases and J drops 9 bases, and the junction holds 8 bases not matched to any gene. This sample stems from a study of early T cells in non-severe SARS-CoV-2 infection (dated by TCRdb to the early 2020s). Study-level background: Because TCR sequencing was done on bulk RNA from unsorted whole blood, the alpha and beta chains could not be paired.

Set within a cohort of healthcare workers in London, UK, this nested case-control study involved weekly PCR testing of nasopharyngeal swabs along with blood sampling. Between 23 and 31 March 2020, the week of the UK lockdown, healthcare workers were enrolled and then followed up weekly for as long as 16 weeks. Points the paper makes about the study in general: VDJdb matching was skewed toward anti-spike CD8 responses, so virus-specific expansions were likely underestimated and private and CD4 specificities were missed.

Library preparation used 5' RACE. Sequenced on a NextSeq 500. In the TCR library protocol, unique molecular identifiers were attached to individual cDNA molecules to correct for PCR bias and sequencing error. Both TCR alpha and beta chains were sequenced, and tight co-correlation was observed between alpha and beta sequence abundances in each sample. Turning to the authors' computational methods: Decombinator V4 was used to perform V gene, J gene and CDR3 annotation of TCR sequences. Expanded TCRs were defined as changing significantly between any two time points under a Poisson model with p below 0.0001. Abundances of TCRs were expressed as counts per million after normalisation to the total number of TCRs sequenced in each sample. MAIT TCRs were defined by TRAV1-2 paired with TRAJ12, TRAJ20 or TRAJ33, and iNKT TCRs by TRAV10 paired with TRAJ18. VDJdb, accessed 1 November 2021, was searched for CMV, EBV and SARS-CoV-2 annotated TCRs, with TCRs annotated for multiple antigens excluded. TCRdb applied fastp at Q25 and MiXCR to the public reads, then kept only in-frame beta chains. Under each unique CDR3 protein, matching rows form one entry showing the most common genes and DNA. These V and J calls rely on TCRdb rather than the paper's analysis. The sample table shows some 42,000 distinct CDR3 sequences, and 5% to 6.5% are seen once. The leading ten clones occupy more than 7.5% of the sample.

This material consisted of whole blood, taken at baseline. The sequence joins TRBV7-9 to TRBJ1-6; 9 bases in between match TRBD1. The sequence was collected from an adult who was a healthcare worker with PCR-confirmed SARS-CoV-2 infection or an uninfected control (not recorded which). The DNA is as follows: TGTGCCAGCAGCCCGGTCACAGGGGGCGGTTCACCCCTCCACTTT. Its translation reads: CASSPVTGGGSPLHF.